Listed below are T cell receptor beta chains from one sample, sequenced in a study of T cells in Graves' hyperthyroidism and ophthalmopathy. TCRdb re-analysed the multiplex PCR reads in MiXCR, keeping a single row per CDR3 protein. The repertoire includes a few hundred thousand distinct CDR3 sequences, roughly a sixth of them detected once, and 17% sits in the top ten. The source material was blood. Receptors originate from a woman aged 18-30 years with Graves' ophthalmopathy. CDR3s include the opening cysteine and the closing phenylalanine or tryptophan. A D gene is named only where the DNA matches it firmly. Rows give clone size only sometimes, using once, few, many, or a class for an expanded clone.

clone size: -; V gene: TRBV5-1; D gene: -; J gene: TRBJ2-1; CDR3 DNA: TGCGCCAGCAGCTTGTGGCCTGTCGATGAGCAGTTCTTC; CDR3 protein: CASSLWPVDEQFF
clone size: few; V gene: TRBV10-2; D gene: TRBD1; J gene: TRBJ1-5; CDR3 DNA: TGCGCCAGCACCGGACAGGGGAGGCAGCCCCAGCATTTT; CDR3 protein: CASTGQGRQPQHF
clone size: many; V gene: TRBV28; D gene: -; J gene: TRBJ1-1; CDR3 DNA: TGTGCCAGCAGTTTATGGGGCAAGAGCACTGAAGCTTTCTTT; CDR3 protein: CASSLWGKSTEAFF
clone size: many; V gene: TRBV7-2; D gene: -; J gene: TRBJ2-1; CDR3 DNA: TGTGCCAGCAGCGGACAAGACCCACTGTTCTCCTACAATGAGCAGTTCTTC; CDR3 protein: CASSGQDPLFSYNEQFF
clone size: -; V gene: TRBV5-1; D gene: TRBD1; J gene: TRBJ2-1; CDR3 DNA: TGCGCCAGCAGCTCCGGGACAGGGGGATCTAATGAGCAGTTCTTC; CDR3 protein: CASSSGTGGSNEQFF
clone size: many; V gene: TRBV3-1; D gene: TRBD2; J gene: TRBJ2-3; CDR3 DNA: TGTGCCAGCAGCCAAGGAATAGCGGGGGGGATGGATACGCAGTATTTT; CDR3 protein: CASSQGIAGGMDTQYF
clone size: -; V gene: TRBV11-2; D gene: -; J gene: TRBJ2-3; CDR3 DNA: TGCGCCAGCAGCCCGATCCCAGGGCCCCCAGATACGCAGTATTTT; CDR3 protein: CASSPIPGPPDTQYF
clone size: -; V gene: TRBV4-1; D gene: -; J gene: TRBJ1-2; CDR3 DNA: TGCGCCAGCAGCCAAGAGCCGGCCGACTATGGCTACACCTTC; CDR3 protein: CASSQEPADYGYTF
clone size: -; V gene: TRBV12-3/TRBV12-4; D gene: TRBD1; J gene: TRBJ2-1; CDR3 DNA: TGTGCCAGCGCCGGACAGGGGGCGATCAATGAGCAGTTCTTC; CDR3 protein: CASAGQGAINEQFF
clone size: once; V gene: TRBV5-4; D gene: -; J gene: TRBJ1-2; CDR3 DNA: TGTGCCAGCAGCTATTCGGGGGAAGACTATGGCTACACCTTC; CDR3 protein: CASSYSGEDYGYTF
clone size: -; V gene: TRBV27; D gene: TRBD1; J gene: TRBJ2-7; CDR3 DNA: TGTGCCAGCAGTTCTCCGGCGGACAGGACCGAGCAGTACTTC; CDR3 protein: CASSSPADRTEQYF
clone size: -; V gene: TRBV19; D gene: TRBD2; J gene: TRBJ2-1; CDR3 DNA: TGTGCCACCTGCGGGTCGGGACTAGAGCAGTTCTTC; CDR3 protein: CATCGSGLEQFF
clone size: many; V gene: TRBV4-1; D gene: -; J gene: TRBJ1-1; CDR3 DNA: TGCGCCAGCAGCCAAGTCCCAGTGAACACTGAAGCTTTCTTT; CDR3 protein: CASSQVPVNTEAFF
clone size: many; V gene: TRBV6-1; D gene: -; J gene: TRBJ2-5; CDR3 DNA: TGTGCCAGCAGTAACGGGGAGACCCAGTACTTC; CDR3 protein: CASSNGETQYF
clone size: -; V gene: TRBV4-2; D gene: -; J gene: TRBJ1-2; CDR3 DNA: TGTGCCAGCAGTCAAAAACAGGGCTCTAGCGGCTACACCTTC; CDR3 protein: CASSQKQGSSGYTF
clone size: many; V gene: TRBV20-1; D gene: -; J gene: TRBJ1-1; CDR3 DNA: TGCAGTGCTTTTCAAGCTATGAACACTGAAGCTTTCTTT; CDR3 protein: CSAFQAMNTEAFF
clone size: -; V gene: TRBV6-2/TRBV6-3; D gene: -; J gene: TRBJ2-5; CDR3 DNA: TGTGCCAGCAGTTACGGTAGTGAGCAAGAGACCCAGTACTTC; CDR3 protein: CASSYGSEQETQYF
clone size: -; V gene: TRBV28; D gene: -; J gene: TRBJ1-1; CDR3 DNA: TGTGCCAGCAGTTCAAACCGATGGACAGTCCACACTGAAGCTTTCTTT; CDR3 protein: CASSSNRWTVHTEAFF
clone size: many; V gene: TRBV7-9; D gene: -; J gene: TRBJ2-2; CDR3 DNA: TGTGCCAGCAGTACCGTAGAGGGAGCCGGGGAGCTGTTTTTT; CDR3 protein: CASSTVEGAGELFF
clone size: -; V gene: TRBV7-2; D gene: TRBD1; J gene: TRBJ1-3; CDR3 DNA: TGTGCCAGCAGCTTCTGGGACAGGCAAAACACCATATATTTT; CDR3 protein: CASSFWDRQNTIYF
clone size: -; V gene: TRBV6-1; D gene: TRBD1; J gene: TRBJ1-2; CDR3 DNA: TGTGCCAGCAAGAGATCAGGGGGCGCCCCCTATGGCTACACCTTC; CDR3 protein: CASKRSGGAPYGYTF
clone size: many; V gene: TRBV2; D gene: -; J gene: TRBJ1-2; CDR3 DNA: TGTGCCAGCAAAGGCGGGAACTATGGCTACACCTTC; CDR3 protein: CASKGGNYGYTF
clone size: -; V gene: TRBV4-3; D gene: TRBD1; J gene: TRBJ2-1; CDR3 DNA: TGCGCCAGCAGCCAAGATTCCCGGGACAGGGTTTACAATGAGCAGTTCTTC; CDR3 protein: CASSQDSRDRVYNEQFF
clone size: -; V gene: TRBV27; D gene: -; J gene: TRBJ1-2; CDR3 DNA: TGTGCCAGCAGTTTTGCCTCAGGGAGCTATGGCTACACCTTC; CDR3 protein: CASSFASGSYGYTF
clone size: -; V gene: TRBV7-2; D gene: -; J gene: TRBJ1-1; CDR3 DNA: TGTGCCAGCAGCCAAGAGGGGTGGTCAGAAGCTTTCTTT; CDR3 protein: CASSQEGWSEAFF
clone size: many; V gene: TRBV30; D gene: -; J gene: TRBJ1-5; CDR3 DNA: TGTGCCTGGAGTGCCCCGCTAACTAATAGCAATCAGCCCCAGCATTTT; CDR3 protein: CAWSAPLTNSNQPQHF
clone size: few; V gene: TRBV7-2; D gene: -; J gene: TRBJ1-4; CDR3 DNA: TGTGCCAGCAGCTCAGCTCGGGTTGGGATTGAAAAACTGTTTTTT; CDR3 protein: CASSSARVGIEKLFF
clone size: many; V gene: TRBV20-1; D gene: TRBD1; J gene: TRBJ1-5; CDR3 DNA: TGCAGTGTTACGGGACAGGGTAGCAATCAGCCCCAGCATTTT; CDR3 protein: CSVTGQGSNQPQHF
clone size: many; V gene: TRBV30; D gene: -; J gene: TRBJ1-1; CDR3 DNA: TGTGCCTCTCCCAAGGTGGGGGCAATGAACACTAAAGCTTTCTTT; CDR3 protein: CASPKVGAMNTKAFF
clone size: few; V gene: TRBV5-5; D gene: TRBD1; J gene: TRBJ1-5; CDR3 DNA: TGTGCCAGCAGTCGGGAGCGACAGGGCGGTCAGCCCCAGCATTTT; CDR3 protein: CASSRERQGGQPQHF
clone size: many; V gene: TRBV6-1; D gene: TRBD1; J gene: TRBJ1-5; CDR3 DNA: TGTGCCAGCAGTGGAACACAGGGGAGCAATCAGCCCCAGCATTTT; CDR3 protein: CASSGTQGSNQPQHF
clone size: -; V gene: TRBV29-1; D gene: TRBD2; J gene: TRBJ2-1; CDR3 DNA: TGCAGCGTTGAAGACGTCTCTAGCGGGAGCTTCGATGAGCAGTTCTTC; CDR3 protein: CSVEDVSSGSFDEQFF
clone size: -; V gene: TRBV7-9; D gene: -; J gene: TRBJ2-3; CDR3 DNA: TGTGCCAGCAGCTTAGGGCAGGGGAGCACAGATACGCAGTATTTT; CDR3 protein: CASSLGQGSTDTQYF
clone size: -; V gene: TRBV5-8; D gene: -; J gene: TRBJ2-3; CDR3 DNA: TGTGCCAGCAGCTTGGGGCGGATCGCCACAGATACGCAGTATTTT; CDR3 protein: CASSLGRIATDTQYF
clone size: many; V gene: TRBV6-1; D gene: -; J gene: TRBJ1-2; CDR3 DNA: TGTGCCACCGACGATTCAGGAATCGCCAACTATGGCTACACCTTC; CDR3 protein: CATDDSGIANYGYTF
clone size: many; V gene: TRBV12-3/TRBV12-4; D gene: -; J gene: TRBJ1-1; CDR3 DNA: TGTGCCAGCAGTTTCGACAAGAACACTGAAGCTTTCTTT; CDR3 protein: CASSFDKNTEAFF
clone size: many; V gene: TRBV5-8; D gene: -; J gene: TRBJ2-3; CDR3 DNA: TGTGCCAGCAGCTTACAGGGTCTCGGGGAAGATACGCAGTATTTT; CDR3 protein: CASSLQGLGEDTQYF
clone size: -; V gene: TRBV19; D gene: -; J gene: TRBJ1-5; CDR3 DNA: TGTGCCAGTAGTATCGGAAGGGGGGGGTATCAGCCCCAGCATTTT; CDR3 protein: CASSIGRGGYQPQHF
clone size: few; V gene: TRBV10-3; D gene: -; J gene: TRBJ1-2; CDR3 DNA: TGTGCCATCCAAAACGGCGGCTACACCTTC; CDR3 protein: CAIQNGGYTF